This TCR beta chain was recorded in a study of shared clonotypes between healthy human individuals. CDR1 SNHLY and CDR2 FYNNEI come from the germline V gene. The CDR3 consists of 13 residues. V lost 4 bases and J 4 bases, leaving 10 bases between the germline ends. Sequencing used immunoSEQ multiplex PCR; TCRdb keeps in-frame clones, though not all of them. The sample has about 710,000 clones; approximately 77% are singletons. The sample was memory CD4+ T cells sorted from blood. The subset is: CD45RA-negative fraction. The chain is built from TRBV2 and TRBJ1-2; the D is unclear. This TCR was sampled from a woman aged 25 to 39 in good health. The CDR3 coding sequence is TGTGCCAGCAGTGCTACAGTAGGCTATGGCTACACCTTC. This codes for CASSATVGYGYTF. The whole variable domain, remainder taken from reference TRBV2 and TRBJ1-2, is EPEVTQTPSHQVTQMGQEVILRCVPISNHLYFYWYRQILGQKVEFLVSFYNNEISEKSEIFDDQFSVERPDGSNFTLKIRSTKLEDSAMYFCASSATVGYGYTFGSGTRLTVV.